This section outlines one T cell receptor (beta chain) sequence together with its context. The sample holds one count of this clone. Its recognized antigen is unknown. Per-base qualities were not stored, and no clone one base away is much larger. Synthetic TCR analog templates were spiked into each PCR to estimate absolute template abundance from read counts. TCRbeta CDR3 regions were amplified from genomic DNA with bias-controlled V and J gene primers using the immunoSEQ assay. Sequencing of rearranged TCRbeta segments was performed at approximately 20X coverage. The original pipeline was this. Clustering was used to correct sequencing errors, and CDR3s were annotated against IMGT so that V, D and J genes could be assigned. Downstream analyses used only productive TCRbeta rearrangements, leaving out any out-of-frame or stop-codon sequences. To compute clonality, Shannon entropy was normalized by the log of the number of unique productive sequences and then subtracted from one. Clones differing between time points or between blood and tumor were identified by Fisher's exact test with Benjamini-Hochberg correction at adjusted p below 0.01. In TCRdb, the immuneACCESS table is reduced to in-frame sequences with V and J assigned. These tables do not hold every clone; where another copy was compared, an unresolved V gene accounts for under half, and the others remain unexplained. For V, J and clone size, that table is used; D and trimming come from the DNA. In all, the sample holds roughly 100,000 clones, and 70% to 90% of those were seen once. The ten largest clones take up roughly 0.97% of the sample.

In the paper's terms, the time point label means: pretreatment peripheral blood. The cohort comprised about 30 patients with locally advanced or metastatic urothelial carcinoma treated at Memorial Sloan Kettering on a trial protocol. Peripheral blood mononuclear cells were collected pretreatment and during treatment, at between 1 and 8 total time points per patient. The Qiagen DNeasy Blood extraction kit was used to purify genomic DNA from total PBMCs and from tumor samples. PBMCs were collected pretreatment and during treatment, and were isolated and stored as previously described. This specimen comes from a study of PD-L1 blockade in urothelial cancer (dated 2017 in TCRdb). For the wider study: All patients started therapy in the mid-2010s and received atezolizumab 1,200 mg intravenously every 3 weeks. Durable clinical benefit was achieved by nine patients and was not achieved by 20 patients. An exploratory multi-omic analysis was conducted of the somatic, immune and clinical correlates of response to PD-L1 blockade with atezolizumab in urothelial cancer. In the same patients, whole exome sequencing and RNA sequencing of pretreatment tumors were performed in addition to TCR sequencing. About 90% of the 29 patients were males with bladder-origin urothelial cancer, and about 65% of the roughly 29 reported a prior smoking history. Durable clinical benefit was defined as progression-free survival longer than 6 months, and TCR features were also tested against progression-free and overall survival. TCR sequencing covered pretreatment tumor samples and matched, serially collected peripheral blood taken before and after atezolizumab treatment. Patients had an ECOG performance status of 0 or 1 and had received between 0 and 3 prior chemotherapy regimens. Blood samples were analyzed at 3 weeks after treatment start (second dose) and at 6 weeks after treatment start. Blood samples gave a median of around 140,000 T cells and 80,000 or so unique TCRs, with a median clonality of approximately 0.08. Pretreatment blood TCR-seq was available for 27 to 30 patients, at least one posttreatment blood collection was obtained for some 24 patients, and tumor TCR-seq was available for some 24 patients. Paper-wide results and their limitations: At 3 weeks after the start of treatment, tumor-associated TCR clones in peripheral blood had expanded more in patients with durable benefit (n of about 22, p = 0.022). Because of the small sample size (n of about 29) and the many exploratory analyses performed, the results are intended to be regarded as hypothesis-generating. A pretreatment peripheral blood TCR clonality below the median was linked to improved progression-free and overall survival.

Unmatched junction bases come to 6, with V trimmed by 5 bases and J by 4 bases. Its CDR3 holds 15 amino acids, cysteine through phenylalanine. The read is trimmed to its CDR3 DNA, 45 bases read in frame from base 1. CDR1 is given as SGHDT and CDR2 as YYEEEE, both from the germline V gene. The V and J genes are TRBV5-6 and TRBJ2-5, and 12 junction bases match TRBD1. The material sequenced was PBMCs, taken around atezolizumab (anti-PD-L1) treatment. The receptor's source is a woman aged 80 or over with urothelial cancer. The CDR3 sequence is CASRTGQGAGETQYF. The nucleotide sequence is given as TGTGCCAGCAGAACGGGACAGGGGGCTGGAGAGACCCAGTACTTC. Where the CDR3 stops, the reference TRBV5-6 and TRBJ2-5 genes take over; the full variable domain is DAGVTQSPTHLIKTRGQQVTLRCSPKSGHDTVSWYQQALGQGPQFIFQYYEEEERQRGNFPDRFSGHQFPNYSSELNVNALLLGDSALYLCASRTGQGAGETQYFGPGTRLLVL.